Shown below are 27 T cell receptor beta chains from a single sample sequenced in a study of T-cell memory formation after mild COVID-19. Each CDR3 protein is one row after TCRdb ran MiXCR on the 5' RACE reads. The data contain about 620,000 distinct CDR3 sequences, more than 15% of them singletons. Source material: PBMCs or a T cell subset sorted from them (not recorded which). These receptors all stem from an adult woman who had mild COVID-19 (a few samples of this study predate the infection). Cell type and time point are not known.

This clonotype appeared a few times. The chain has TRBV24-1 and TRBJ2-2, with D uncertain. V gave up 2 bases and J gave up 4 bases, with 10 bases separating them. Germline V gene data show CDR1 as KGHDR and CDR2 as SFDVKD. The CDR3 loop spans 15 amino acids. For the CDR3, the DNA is TGTGCCACCAGTGATTACGTAGGCGCCACCGGGGAGCTGTTTTTT. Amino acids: CATSDYVGATGELFF.

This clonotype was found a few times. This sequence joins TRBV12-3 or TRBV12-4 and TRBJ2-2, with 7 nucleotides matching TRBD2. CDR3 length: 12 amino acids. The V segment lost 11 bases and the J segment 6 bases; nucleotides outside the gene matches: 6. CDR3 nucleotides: TGTGCCGGGAGGGGATTGGCCGGGGAGCTGTTTTTT. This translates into CAGRGLAGELFF.

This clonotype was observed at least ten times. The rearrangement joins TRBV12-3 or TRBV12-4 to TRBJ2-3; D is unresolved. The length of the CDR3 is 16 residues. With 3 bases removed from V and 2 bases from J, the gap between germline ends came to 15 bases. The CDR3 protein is CASSFVSRKNTDTQYF. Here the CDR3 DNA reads TGTGCCAGCAGTTTCGTTAGCAGAAAGAACACAGATACGCAGTATTTT.

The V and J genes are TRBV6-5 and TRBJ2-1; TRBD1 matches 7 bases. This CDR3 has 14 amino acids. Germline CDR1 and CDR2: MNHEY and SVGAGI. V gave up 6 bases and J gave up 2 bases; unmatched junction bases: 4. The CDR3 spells CASSLTGTYNEQFF. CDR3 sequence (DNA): TGTGCCAGCAGCCTGACAGGGACCTACAATGAGCAGTTCTTC.

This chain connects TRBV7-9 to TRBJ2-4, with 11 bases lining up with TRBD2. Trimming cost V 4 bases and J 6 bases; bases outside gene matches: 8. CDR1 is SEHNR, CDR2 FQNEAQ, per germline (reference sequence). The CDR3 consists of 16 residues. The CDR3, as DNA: TGTGCCAGCAGCTCCGGTAGCGGGAGGGTCGGAAACATTCAGTACTTC. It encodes CASSSGSGRVGNIQYF.

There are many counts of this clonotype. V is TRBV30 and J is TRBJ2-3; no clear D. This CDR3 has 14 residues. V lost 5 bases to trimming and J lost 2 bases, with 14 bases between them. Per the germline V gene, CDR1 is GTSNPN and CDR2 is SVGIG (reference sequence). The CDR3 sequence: CAWGIQRYTDTQYF. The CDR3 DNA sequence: TGTGCCTGGGGGATACAGCGATACACAGATACGCAGTATTTT.

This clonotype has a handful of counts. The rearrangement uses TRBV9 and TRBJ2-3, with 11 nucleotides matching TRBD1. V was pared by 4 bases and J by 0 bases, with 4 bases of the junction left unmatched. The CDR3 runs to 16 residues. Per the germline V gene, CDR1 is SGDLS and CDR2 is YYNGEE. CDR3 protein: CASSPWTGGSTDTQYF. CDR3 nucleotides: TGTGCCAGCAGCCCGTGGACAGGGGGCAGCACAGATACGCAGTATTTT.

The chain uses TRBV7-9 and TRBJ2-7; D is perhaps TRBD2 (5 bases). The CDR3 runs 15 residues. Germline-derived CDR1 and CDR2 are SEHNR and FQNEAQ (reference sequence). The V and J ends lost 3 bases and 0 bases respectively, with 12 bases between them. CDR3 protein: CASSLRAESSYEQYF. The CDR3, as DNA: TGTGCCAGCAGCTTGAGGGCCGAGAGCTCCTACGAGCAGTACTTC. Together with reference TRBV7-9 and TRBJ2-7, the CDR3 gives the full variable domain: DTGVSQNPRHKITKRGQNVTFRCDPISEHNRLYWYRQTLGQGPEFLTYFQNEAQLEKSRLLSDRFSAERPKGSFSTLEIQRTEQGDSAMYLCASSLRAESSYEQYFGPGTRLTVT.

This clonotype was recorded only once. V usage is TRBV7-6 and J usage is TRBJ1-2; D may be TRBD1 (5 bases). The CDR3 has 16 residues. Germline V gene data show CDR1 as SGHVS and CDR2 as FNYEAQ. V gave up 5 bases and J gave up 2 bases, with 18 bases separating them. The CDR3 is CASSGSVRGKNYGYTF. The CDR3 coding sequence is TGTGCCAGCAGCGGTTCAGTGCGGGGGAAAAACTATGGCTACACCTTC.

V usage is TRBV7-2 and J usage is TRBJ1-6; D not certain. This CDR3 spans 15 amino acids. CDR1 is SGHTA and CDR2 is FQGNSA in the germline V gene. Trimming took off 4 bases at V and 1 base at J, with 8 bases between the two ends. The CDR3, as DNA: TGTGCCAGCAGCTCAAGCCGTTCCTATAATTCACCCCTCCACTTT. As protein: CASSSSRSYNSPLHF.

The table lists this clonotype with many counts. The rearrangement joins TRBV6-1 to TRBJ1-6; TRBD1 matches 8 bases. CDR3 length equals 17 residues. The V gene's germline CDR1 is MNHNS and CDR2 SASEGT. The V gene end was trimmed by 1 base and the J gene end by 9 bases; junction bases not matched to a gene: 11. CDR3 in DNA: TGTGCCAGCAGTGAAGGTGTGACAGGGGTTGGGTTTTCACCCCTCCACTTT. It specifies CASSEGVTGVGFSPLHF.

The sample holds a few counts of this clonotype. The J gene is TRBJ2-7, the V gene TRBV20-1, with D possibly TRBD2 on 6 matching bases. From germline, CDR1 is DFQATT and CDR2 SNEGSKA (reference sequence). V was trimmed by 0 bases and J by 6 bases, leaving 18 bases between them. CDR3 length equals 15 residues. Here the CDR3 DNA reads TGCAGTGCTAGAGATATGCGGCGGGATACGGGCGAGCAGTACTTC. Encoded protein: CSARDMRRDTGEQYF.

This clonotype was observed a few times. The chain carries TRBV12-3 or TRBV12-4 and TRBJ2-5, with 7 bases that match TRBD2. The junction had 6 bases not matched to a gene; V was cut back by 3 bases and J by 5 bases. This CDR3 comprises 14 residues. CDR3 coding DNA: TGTGCCAGCAGTTTGACGGGGGAGGGGGAGACCCAGTACTTC. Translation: CASSLTGEGETQYF.

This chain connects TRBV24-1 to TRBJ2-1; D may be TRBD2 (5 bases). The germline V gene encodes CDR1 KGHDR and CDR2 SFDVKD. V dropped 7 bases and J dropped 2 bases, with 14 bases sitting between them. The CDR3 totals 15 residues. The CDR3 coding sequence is TGTGCCACCAGCCAAGGGAGCGATCCCTACAATGAGCAGTTCTTC. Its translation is CATSQGSDPYNEQFF.

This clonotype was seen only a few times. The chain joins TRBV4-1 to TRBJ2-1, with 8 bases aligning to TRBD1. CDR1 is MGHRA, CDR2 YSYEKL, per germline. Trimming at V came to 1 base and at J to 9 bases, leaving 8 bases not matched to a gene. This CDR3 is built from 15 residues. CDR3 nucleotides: TGCGCCAGCAGCCAAGGGACAGGGTTCAAGGTTGAGCAGTTCTTC. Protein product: CASSQGTGFKVEQFF.

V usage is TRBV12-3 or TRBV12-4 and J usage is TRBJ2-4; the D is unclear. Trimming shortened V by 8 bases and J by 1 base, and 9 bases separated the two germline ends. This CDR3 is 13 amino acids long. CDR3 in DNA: TGTGCCAGCGGTACGCGGGCCAAAAACATTCAGTACTTC. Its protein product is CASGTRAKNIQYF.

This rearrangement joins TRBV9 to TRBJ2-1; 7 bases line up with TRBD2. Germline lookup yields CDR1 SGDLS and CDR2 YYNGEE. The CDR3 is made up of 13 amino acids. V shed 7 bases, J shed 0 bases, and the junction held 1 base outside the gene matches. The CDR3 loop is CASAGVSYNEQFF. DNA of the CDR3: TGTGCCAGCGCGGGGGTCTCCTACAATGAGCAGTTCTTC. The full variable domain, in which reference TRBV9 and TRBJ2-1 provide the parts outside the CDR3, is DSGVTQTPKHLITATGQRVTLRCSPRSGDLSVYWYQQSLDQGLQFLIQYYNGEERAKGNILERFSAQQFPDLHSELNLSSLELGDSALYFCASAGVSYNEQFFGPGTRLTVL.

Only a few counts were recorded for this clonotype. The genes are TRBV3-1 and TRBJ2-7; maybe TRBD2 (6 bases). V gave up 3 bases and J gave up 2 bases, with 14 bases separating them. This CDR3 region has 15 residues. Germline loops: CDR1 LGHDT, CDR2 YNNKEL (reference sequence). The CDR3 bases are TGTGCCAGCAGCCATGAGACTAGTTTCACCTACGAGCAGTACTTC. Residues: CASSHETSFTYEQYF.

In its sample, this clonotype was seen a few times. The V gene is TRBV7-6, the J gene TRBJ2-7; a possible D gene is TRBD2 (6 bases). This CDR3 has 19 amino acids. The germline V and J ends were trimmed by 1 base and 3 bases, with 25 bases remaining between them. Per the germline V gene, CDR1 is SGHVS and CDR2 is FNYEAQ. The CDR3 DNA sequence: TGTGCCAGCAGCTTAGAGTGGGGTTCGCCCGGGACTGGGAACTACGAGCAGTACTTC. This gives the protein CASSLEWGSPGTGNYEQYF.

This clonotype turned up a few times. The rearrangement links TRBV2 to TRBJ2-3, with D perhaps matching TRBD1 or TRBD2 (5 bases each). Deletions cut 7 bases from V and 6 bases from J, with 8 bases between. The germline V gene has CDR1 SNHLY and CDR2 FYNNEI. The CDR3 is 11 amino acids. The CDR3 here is CASIEGDTQYF. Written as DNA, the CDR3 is TGTGCCAGCATCGAGGGGGATACGCAGTATTTT.

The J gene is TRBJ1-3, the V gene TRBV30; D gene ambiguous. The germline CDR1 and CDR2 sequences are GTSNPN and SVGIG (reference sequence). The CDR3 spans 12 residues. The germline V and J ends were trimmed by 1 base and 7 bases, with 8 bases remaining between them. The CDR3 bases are TGTGCCTGGAGTGCGCAGCGGAACACCATATATTTT. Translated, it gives CAWSAQRNTIYF.

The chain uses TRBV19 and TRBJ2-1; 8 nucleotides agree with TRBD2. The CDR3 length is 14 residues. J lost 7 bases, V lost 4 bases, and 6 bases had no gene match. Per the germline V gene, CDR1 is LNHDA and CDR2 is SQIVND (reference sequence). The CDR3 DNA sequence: TGTGCCAGTAGTACGGGGGGGCGAGGAAATGAGCAGTTCTTC. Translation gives CASSTGGRGNEQFF.

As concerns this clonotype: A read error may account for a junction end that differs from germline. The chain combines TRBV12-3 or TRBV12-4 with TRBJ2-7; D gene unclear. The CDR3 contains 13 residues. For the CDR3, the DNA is TGTACCAGCAGTTTTAACCACCTCTACGAGCAGTACTTC. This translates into CTSSFNHLYEQYF.

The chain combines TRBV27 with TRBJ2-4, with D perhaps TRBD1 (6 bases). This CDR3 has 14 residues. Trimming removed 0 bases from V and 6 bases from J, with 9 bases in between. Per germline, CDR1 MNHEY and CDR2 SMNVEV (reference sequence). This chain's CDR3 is CASSLSRGGNIQYF. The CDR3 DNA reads TGTGCCAGCAGTTTATCGAGAGGGGGAAACATTCAGTACTTC.

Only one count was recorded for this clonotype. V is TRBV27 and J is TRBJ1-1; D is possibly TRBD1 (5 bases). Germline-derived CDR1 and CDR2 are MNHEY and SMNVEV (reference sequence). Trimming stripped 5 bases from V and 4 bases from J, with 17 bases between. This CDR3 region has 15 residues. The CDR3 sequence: CASSPRGRTSTEAFF. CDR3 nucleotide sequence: TGTGCCAGCAGTCCGCGGGGCAGGACCTCCACTGAAGCTTTCTTT.

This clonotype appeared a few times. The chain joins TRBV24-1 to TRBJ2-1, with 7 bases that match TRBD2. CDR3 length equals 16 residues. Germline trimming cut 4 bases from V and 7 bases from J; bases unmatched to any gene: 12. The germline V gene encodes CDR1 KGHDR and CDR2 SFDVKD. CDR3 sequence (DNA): TGTGCCACCAGTGACCCTGGACACAACGGGGGGAATGAGCAGTTCTTC. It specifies CATSDPGHNGGNEQFF.

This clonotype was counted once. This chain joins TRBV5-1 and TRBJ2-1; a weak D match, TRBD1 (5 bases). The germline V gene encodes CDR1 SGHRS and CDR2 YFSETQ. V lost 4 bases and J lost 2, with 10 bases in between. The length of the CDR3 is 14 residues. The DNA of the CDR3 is TGCGCCAGCAGCGGACAAATTACCTACAATGAGCAGTTCTTC. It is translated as CASSGQITYNEQFF.